The rows below give T cell receptor beta chains drawn from one sample of a study of blood T cell repertoires in COVID-19. Sequenced by immunoSEQ multiplex PCR; TCRdb stores in-frame clones only, minus some. The data show fewer than 400,000 clones, under 95% seen once. Material for sequencing was PBMCs or T cells enriched from blood (not recorded which). Every receptor here comes from a woman aged 25 to 39 who had recovered from COVID-19. CDR3s include the opening cysteine and the closing phenylalanine or tryptophan. The D gene is left open where the match is weak. Clone size is not always given. Where it is, it says once, few, many or a class for expanded clones.

D gene: .
clone size: .
J gene: TRBJ2-2
V gene: TRBV5-1
CDR3 length: 13
CDR3 protein: CASSPGQSGELFF
CDR3 DNA: TGCGCCAGCAGCCCGGGACAATCCGGGGAGCTGTTTTTT

D gene: .
clone size: .
J gene: TRBJ2-7
V gene: TRBV23-1
CDR3 length: 15
CDR3 protein: CASSQSVRVTYEQYF
CDR3 DNA: TGCGCCAGCAGTCAATCGGTCAGGGTAACCTACGAGCAGTACTTC

D gene: TRBD1
clone size: once
J gene: TRBJ1-1
V gene: TRBV18
CDR3 length: 16
CDR3 protein: CASSPGTGVMNTEAFF
CDR3 DNA: TGTGCCAGCTCACCCGGGACAGGGGTAATGAACACTGAAGCTTTCTTT

D gene: .
clone size: .
J gene: TRBJ1-5
V gene: TRBV5-1
CDR3 length: 16
CDR3 protein: CASSSGWGGDNQPQHF
CDR3 DNA: TGCGCCAGCAGCTCGGGGTGGGGGGGCGACAATCAGCCCCAGCATTTT

D gene: .
clone size: .
J gene: TRBJ1-6
V gene: TRBV13
CDR3 length: 14
CDR3 protein: CASSTDRDNSPLHF
CDR3 DNA: TGTGCCAGCAGCACAGACAGAGATAATTCACCCCTCCACTTT

D gene: .
clone size: .
J gene: TRBJ2-4
V gene: TRBV28
CDR3 length: 15
CDR3 protein: CASIGGADGQNIQYF
CDR3 DNA: TGTGCCAGCATAGGGGGGGCTGACGGCCAAAACATTCAGTACTTC

D gene: .
clone size: .
J gene: TRBJ2-3
V gene: TRBV11-3
CDR3 length: 16
CDR3 protein: CASSTPTGSRADTQYF
CDR3 DNA: TGTGCCAGCAGCACCCCGACAGGTTCTCGGGCAGATACGCAGTATTTT

D gene: .
clone size: .
J gene: TRBJ2-7
V gene: TRBV7-9
CDR3 length: 12
CDR3 protein: CASSFRQDEQYF
CDR3 DNA: TGTGCCAGCAGCTTTCGGCAGGACGAGCAGTACTTC

D gene: TRBD2
clone size: .
J gene: TRBJ2-1
V gene: TRBV2
CDR3 length: 15
CDR3 protein: CASRPSGGVENEQFF
CDR3 DNA: TGTGCCAGCAGACCTAGCGGGGGGGTGGAGAATGAGCAGTTCTTC

D gene: TRBD1
clone size: .
J gene: TRBJ2-1
V gene: TRBV5-1
CDR3 length: 13
CDR3 protein: CASSSRDSNEQFF
CDR3 DNA: TGCGCCAGCAGCTCCCGGGACAGCAATGAGCAGTTCTTC

D gene: TRBD1
clone size: .
J gene: TRBJ2-5
V gene: TRBV29-1
CDR3 length: 13
CDR3 protein: CSVVGTGEETQYF
CDR3 DNA: TGCAGCGTTGTGGGGACAGGGGAAGAGACCCAGTACTTC

D gene: TRBD1
clone size: .
J gene: TRBJ2-2
V gene: TRBV6-6
CDR3 length: 16
CDR3 protein: CASITPGTVNTGELFF
CDR3 DNA: TGTGCCAGCATCACCCCCGGGACAGTGAACACCGGGGAGCTGTTTTTT

D gene: .
clone size: .
J gene: TRBJ2-6
V gene: TRBV28
CDR3 length: 17
CDR3 protein: CASRRPKTVSGANVLTF
CDR3 DNA: TGTGCCAGCAGACGACCCAAAACAGTCTCTGGGGCCAACGTCCTGACTTTC

D gene: TRBD2
clone size: .
J gene: TRBJ2-2
V gene: TRBV4-2
CDR3 length: 16
CDR3 protein: CASSLRLAGVGGELFF
CDR3 DNA: TGTGCCAGCAGCCTCAGACTAGCGGGAGTGGGTGGGGAGCTGTTTTTT

D gene: .
clone size: .
J gene: TRBJ2-4
V gene: TRBV18
CDR3 length: 14
CDR3 protein: CASSPSTERYIQYF
CDR3 DNA: TGTGCCAGCTCACCATCGACAGAAAGGTACATTCAGTACTTC

D gene: TRBD1
clone size: few
J gene: TRBJ1-3
V gene: TRBV6-6
CDR3 length: 16
CDR3 protein: CASSRTGVGAGNTIYF
CDR3 DNA: TGTGCCAGCAGTCGAACAGGGGTGGGGGCTGGAAACACCATATATTTT

D gene: .
clone size: .
J gene: TRBJ2-7
V gene: TRBV2
CDR3 length: 13
CDR3 protein: CASSEGRLSVQYF
CDR3 DNA: TGTGCCAGCAGTGAGGGCAGGTTGTCGGTGCAGTACTTC

D gene: .
clone size: .
J gene: TRBJ1-2
V gene: TRBV24-1
CDR3 length: 15
CDR3 protein: CATSHGGAGDYGYTF
CDR3 DNA: TGTGCCACCAGCCATGGGGGGGCGGGTGACTATGGCTACACCTTC

D gene: .
clone size: .
J gene: TRBJ2-1
V gene: TRBV7-6
CDR3 length: 15
CDR3 protein: CASGSLEQGSHEQFF
CDR3 DNA: TGTGCCAGCGGCTCGCTTGAACAGGGCTCTCATGAGCAGTTCTTC

D gene: TRBD1
clone size: .
J gene: TRBJ2-3
V gene: TRBV2
CDR3 length: 14
CDR3 protein: CASWTGWDTDTQYF
CDR3 DNA: TGTGCCAGCTGGACAGGGTGGGACACAGATACGCAGTATTTT

D gene: TRBD1
clone size: .
J gene: TRBJ1-1
V gene: TRBV11-2
CDR3 length: 14
CDR3 protein: CASSLGTANTEAFF
CDR3 DNA: TGTGCCAGCAGCCTTGGGACAGCAAACACTGAAGCTTTCTTT

D gene: .
clone size: .
J gene: TRBJ1-1
V gene: TRBV27
CDR3 length: 13
CDR3 protein: CASSSTGNTEAFF
CDR3 DNA: TGTGCCAGCAGTTCGACAGGGAACACTGAAGCTTTCTTT

D gene: .
clone size: .
J gene: TRBJ1-1
V gene: TRBV30
CDR3 length: 13
CDR3 protein: CAWSVRRGTEAFF
CDR3 DNA: TGTGCCTGGAGTGTACGGAGAGGGACTGAAGCTTTCTTT

D gene: TRBD2
clone size: once
J gene: TRBJ2-5
V gene: TRBV18
CDR3 length: 15
CDR3 protein: CASSPPGLAEETQYF
CDR3 DNA: TGTGCCAGCTCACCACCGGGACTAGCGGAAGAGACCCAGTACTTC

D gene: .
clone size: few
J gene: TRBJ1-1
V gene: TRBV3-1/TRBV3-2
CDR3 length: 13
CDR3 protein: CASSLGGNTEAFF
CDR3 DNA: TGTGCCAGCAGCCTAGGGGGGAACACTGAAGCTTTCTTT

D gene: .
clone size: .
J gene: TRBJ1-1
V gene: TRBV7-3
CDR3 length: 13
CDR3 protein: CASSKDRNTEAFF
CDR3 DNA: TGTGCCAGCAGCAAGGACAGGAACACTGAAGCTTTCTTT

D gene: .
clone size: .
J gene: TRBJ1-1
V gene: TRBV19
CDR3 length: 14
CDR3 protein: CASSIGGRNAEAFF
CDR3 DNA: TGTGCCAGTAGTATAGGGGGGAGGAACGCTGAAGCTTTCTTT

D gene: TRBD2
clone size: .
J gene: TRBJ2-3
V gene: TRBV18
CDR3 length: 17
CDR3 protein: CASSPRSSSGGTDTQYF
CDR3 DNA: TGTGCCAGCTCACCTCGAAGTAGCAGCGGGGGCACAGATACGCAGTATTTT

D gene: TRBD2
clone size: .
J gene: TRBJ2-3
V gene: TRBV24-1
CDR3 length: 16
CDR3 protein: CATSDPSSGGTDTQYF
CDR3 DNA: TGTGCCACCAGTGATCCATCTAGCGGGGGGACGGATACGCAGTATTTT

D gene: .
clone size: .
J gene: TRBJ1-6
V gene: TRBV9
CDR3 length: 16
CDR3 protein: CASSVGRGGFSSPLHF
CDR3 DNA: TGTGCCAGCAGCGTCGGCCGGGGAGGATTTAGTTCACCCCTCCACTTT

D gene: TRBD1
clone size: .
J gene: TRBJ1-1
V gene: TRBV12-3/TRBV12-4
CDR3 length: 13
CDR3 protein: CASSRDRAAEAFF
CDR3 DNA: TGTGCCAGCAGCAGGGACAGGGCCGCTGAAGCTTTCTTT

D gene: TRBD1
clone size: .
J gene: TRBJ2-1
V gene: TRBV7-9
CDR3 length: 16
CDR3 protein: CASSLEETGAGNEQFF
CDR3 DNA: TGTGCCAGCAGCTTAGAAGAGACAGGGGCGGGCAATGAGCAGTTCTTC

D gene: TRBD2
clone size: .
J gene: TRBJ2-5
V gene: TRBV5-1
CDR3 length: 15
CDR3 protein: CASSFYSGSQETQYF
CDR3 DNA: TGCGCCAGCAGCTTTTATAGCGGGAGTCAAGAGACCCAGTACTTC

D gene: .
clone size: .
J gene: TRBJ1-2
V gene: TRBV5-5
CDR3 length: 13
CDR3 protein: CASSSLEAPLGTF
CDR3 DNA: TGTGCCAGCAGCTCCCTTGAGGCCCCTCTGGGCACCTTC

D gene: .
clone size: .
J gene: TRBJ2-3
V gene: TRBV5-4
CDR3 length: 13
CDR3 protein: CASSPGTKDTQYF
CDR3 DNA: TGTGCCAGCAGCCCCGGGACAAAAGATACGCAGTATTTT

D gene: .
clone size: .
J gene: TRBJ2-7
V gene: TRBV12-3/TRBV12-4
CDR3 length: 13
CDR3 protein: CASRLLSGDEQYF
CDR3 DNA: TGTGCCAGCAGGCTCTTATCAGGGGACGAGCAGTACTTC

D gene: TRBD2
clone size: .
J gene: TRBJ2-5
V gene: TRBV7-3
CDR3 length: 15
CDR3 protein: CASSFGLAERGAQYF
CDR3 DNA: TGTGCCAGCAGCTTTGGGCTAGCGGAGCGGGGGGCCCAGTACTTC

D gene: .
clone size: once
J gene: TRBJ2-5
V gene: TRBV5-1
CDR3 length: 16
CDR3 protein: CASSVLPGQGKETQYF
CDR3 DNA: TGCGCCAGCAGCGTGCTGCCGGGACAAGGGAAAGAGACCCAGTACTTC

D gene: .
clone size: .
J gene: TRBJ2-5
V gene: TRBV2
CDR3 length: 14
CDR3 protein: CASSEGTFRETQYF
CDR3 DNA: TGTGCCAGCAGTGAGGGGACTTTCAGGGAGACCCAGTACTTC

D gene: .
clone size: .
J gene: TRBJ1-3
V gene: TRBV4-1
CDR3 length: 16
CDR3 protein: CASSQEAPGSGNTIYF
CDR3 DNA: TGCGCCAGCAGCCAAGAAGCACCGGGGAGTGGAAACACTATATATTTT

D gene: .
clone size: .
J gene: TRBJ1-2
V gene: TRBV18
CDR3 length: 15
CDR3 protein: CASSPTEEGNYGYTF
CDR3 DNA: TGTGCCAGCTCACCAACCGAGGAGGGTAACTATGGCTACACCTTC

D gene: TRBD1
clone size: .
J gene: TRBJ2-7
V gene: TRBV7-8
CDR3 length: 14
CDR3 protein: CASRIGQGISEQYF
CDR3 DNA: TGTGCCAGCAGAATCGGACAGGGGATCTCCGAGCAGTACTTC

D gene: .
clone size: .
J gene: TRBJ2-7
V gene: TRBV5-6
CDR3 length: 13
CDR3 protein: CAHLPGNRYEQYF
CDR3 DNA: TGTGCCCATCTCCCGGGGAACCGCTACGAGCAGTACTTC

D gene: TRBD1
clone size: .
J gene: TRBJ2-7
V gene: TRBV2
CDR3 length: 16
CDR3 protein: CASSYGLATGSYEQYF
CDR3 DNA: TGTGCCAGCAGTTACGGACTCGCGACAGGGTCATACGAGCAGTACTTC

D gene: .
clone size: .
J gene: TRBJ2-5
V gene: TRBV12-3/TRBV12-4
CDR3 length: 13
CDR3 protein: CASSPRQKETQYF
CDR3 DNA: TGTGCCAGCAGTCCCCGACAGAAAGAGACCCAGTACTTC

D gene: .
clone size: .
J gene: TRBJ1-1
V gene: TRBV27
CDR3 length: 17
CDR3 protein: CASSFGGTLIRNTEAFF
CDR3 DNA: TGTGCCAGCAGCTTTGGAGGGACTCTTATCCGGAACACTGAAGCTTTCTTT

D gene: TRBD1
clone size: .
J gene: TRBJ2-1
V gene: TRBV6-4
CDR3 length: 13
CDR3 protein: CASSDYEGAAQFF
CDR3 DNA: TGTGCCAGCAGTGACTACGAGGGGGCAGCGCAGTTCTTC

D gene: TRBD2
clone size: .
J gene: TRBJ2-5
V gene: TRBV3-1/TRBV3-2
CDR3 length: 16
CDR3 protein: CASSPIGTSGVETQYF
CDR3 DNA: TGTGCCAGCAGCCCCATCGGGACTAGCGGGGTGGAGACCCAGTACTTC

D gene: .
clone size: .
J gene: TRBJ2-5
V gene: TRBV18
CDR3 length: 16
CDR3 protein: CASSPAAGLGIRTQYF
CDR3 DNA: TGTGCCAGCTCACCCGCGGCCGGACTGGGAATCAGGACCCAGTACTTC

D gene: TRBD1
clone size: .
J gene: TRBJ1-1
V gene: TRBV10-3
CDR3 length: 14
CDR3 protein: CAIRMGTENTEAFF
CDR3 DNA: TGTGCCATCAGGATGGGGACAGAGAACACTGAAGCTTTCTTT

D gene: .
clone size: .
J gene: TRBJ2-1
V gene: TRBV19
CDR3 length: 15
CDR3 protein: CASHPQGTTYNEQFF
CDR3 DNA: TGTGCCAGCCATCCCCAGGGGACGACGTACAATGAGCAGTTCTTC

D gene: .
clone size: .
J gene: TRBJ2-5
V gene: TRBV7-6
CDR3 length: 15
CDR3 protein: CASSAVPGQGETQYF
CDR3 DNA: TGTGCCAGCAGCGCCGTTCCGGGGCAGGGGGAGACCCAGTACTTC

D gene: .
clone size: .
J gene: TRBJ1-2
V gene: TRBV7-9
CDR3 length: 13
CDR3 protein: CASSVDRDYGYTF
CDR3 DNA: TGTGCCAGCAGCGTCGACAGAGACTATGGCTACACCTTC

D gene: .
clone size: .
J gene: TRBJ1-1
V gene: TRBV19
CDR3 length: 14
CDR3 protein: CASSITGLNTEAFF
CDR3 DNA: TGTGCCAGTAGTATAACAGGGCTCAACACTGAAGCTTTCTTT

D gene: TRBD1
clone size: .
J gene: TRBJ2-1
V gene: TRBV27
CDR3 length: 16
CDR3 protein: CASSKDRVLSYNEQFF
CDR3 DNA: TGTGCCAGCAGTAAGGACAGGGTGCTTTCCTACAATGAGCAGTTCTTC